The 30 T cell receptor beta chains listed next were all sequenced from one sample in a study of tumor and adjacent non-tumor tissue in lung cancer. This sample's RNA came from whole unsorted tissue. The normal lung tissue was taken more than 3 cm from the tumor edge. A modified ARM-PCR protocol with three rounds of nested PCR amplified TCRbeta. TCRdb reprocessed the multiplex PCR reads via MiXCR and lists one record per CDR3 protein. This table has about 50,000 distinct CDR3 sequences, about 80% appearing once. The sequenced sample was distant non-tumor lung tissue. These receptors were collected from a woman aged 55-75 years with non-small cell lung cancer.

In the case of this clonotype: A read error may produce the germline difference seen at one junction end. V gene TRBV4-1 combines with J gene TRBJ1-5; D remains unclear. Per the germline V gene, CDR1 is MGHRA and CDR2 is YSYEKL. The length of the CDR3 is 15 residues. CDR3 amino acids: CTSRTTFDSNQPQHF. CDR3 bases: TGCACCAGCAGAACAACATTTGATAGCAATCAGCCCCAGCATTTT.

This clonotype occurred a few times. This may arise from a read error, as a much more abundant clone is one base away. J is TRBJ1-6 and V is TRBV5-6; 8 bases are a match to TRBD1. This CDR3 has 14 amino acids. Germline trimming cut 4 bases from V and 9 bases from J; bases unmatched to any gene: 6. Germline CDR1 SGHDT, CDR2 YYEEEE. DNA of the CDR3: TGTGCCAGCAGCCTACAGGGGGTTAGTTCACCCCTCCACTTT. It is translated as CASSLQGVSSPLHF.

A remark on this clonotype: It may be a read error: a sequence one base away is much more abundant. The chain joins TRBV20-1 to TRBJ2-5, with 10 bases aligning to TRBD2. V lost 3 bases to trimming and J lost 2 bases; unmatched junction nucleotides: 6. This CDR3 has 15 residues. Looked up from germline, CDR1 is DFQATT and CDR2 is SNEGSKA (reference sequence). CDR3: CSASLSGRTQETQYF. The CDR3 DNA reads TGCAGTGCTAGTCTTAGCGGGAGGACTCAAGAGACCCAGTACTTC.

This clonotype was picked up a small number of times. A much larger clone lies a single base off, so this may be a read error. The genes are TRBV10-3 and TRBJ2-2; D gene ambiguous. The ends were cut back, 0 bases at V and 0 bases at J, with 11 bases in the middle. The V gene's germline CDR1 is ENHRY and CDR2 SYGVKD. This CDR3 contains 17 residues. CDR3 sequence: CAISESGVRSNTGELFF. CDR3 DNA sequence: TGTGCCATCAGTGAGTCGGGCGTCAGATCGAACACCGGGGAGCTGTTTTTT.

To note about this clonotype: It may be a read error: a sequence one base away is much more abundant. The V gene is TRBV11-2, the J gene TRBJ1-2, with D uncertain. V was clipped by 4 bases and J by 8 bases, with 14 bases between them. Germline loops: CDR1 SGHAT, CDR2 FQNNGV. CDR3 length: 13 amino acids. The CDR3 loop is CASSSDRTRGYTF. Here the CDR3 DNA reads TGTGCCAGCAGCTCGGACCGAACAAGAGGCTACACCTTC.

The chain joins TRBV12-3 or TRBV12-4 to TRBJ1-1; 8 positions match TRBD1. This CDR3 comprises 15 residues. CDR3 DNA: TGTGTCAGTACTACTCGGACAGGGTCGAACACTGAAGCTTTCTTT. Translation: CVSTTRTGSNTEAFF.

With regard to this clonotype: This may be a read error: a much more frequent sequence differs by one nucleotide. The chain couples TRBV24-1 to TRBJ1-2; unclear D gene. The V gene's germline CDR1 is KGHDR and CDR2 SFDVKD. The CDR3 loop spans 15 amino acids. Between the trimmed V and J ends, which lost 3 bases and 8 bases, there was a span of 18 bases. The CDR3 region has the DNA TGTGCCACCAGTGATACTGACCAAGGGTGGGGAGGCTACACCTTC. Translating it yields CATSDTDQGWGGYTF.

Turning to this clonotype: At one end, the junction sequence differs from germline, possibly due to a read error. The CDR3, as DNA: TGTGCCATCAGTTTCCCAAGGGGCCTCAATCAGCCCCAGCATTTT. Its translation: CAISFPRGLNQPQHF. This chain uses TRBV12-3 or TRBV12-4 with TRBJ1-5; D is possibly TRBD1 (5 bases). The CDR3 runs to 15 residues.

This clonotype was counted once. One end of the junction varies from germline; a read error may be responsible. The V call is TRBV6-5, the J call TRBJ2-3, with 7 bases that match TRBD1. The CDR3 has 15 residues. In germline, CDR1 is MNHEY, CDR2 SVGAGI. CDR3 nucleotides: TGTGTCAGCAGTTATGACAGGGAGAGCATAGATACGCAGTATTTT. It specifies CVSSYDRESIDTQYF.

This clonotype was seen at least ten times. The CDR3 sequence: CASSAGPFRELFF. Written as DNA, the CDR3 is TGTGCCAGCAGCGCCGGCCCCTTTCGGGAGCTGTTTTTT. The V gene is TRBV6-2 or TRBV6-3, the J gene TRBJ2-2; no reliable D call. Deletions cut 6 bases from V and 9 bases from J, with 14 bases between. CDR3 length: 13 residues. CDR1 and CDR2 from the germline V gene are MNHEY and SVGEGT.

As regards this clonotype: A junction end diverges from the germline sequence, so it may reflect a read error. This sequence joins TRBV28 and TRBJ1-1; TRBD1 agrees at 8 bases. The CDR3 covers 15 residues. Germline V gene lookup returns CDR1 MDHEN and CDR2 SYDVKM. CDR3 nucleotides: TGTGCCTGCAGACCTACCGGGGGGCAGGGGGCTGAAGCTCTCTTT. Residues: CACRPTGGQGAEALF.

This clonotype was detected once. V usage is TRBV20-1 and J usage is TRBJ2-2; D is ambiguous. V was trimmed by 4 bases and J by 4 bases, leaving 16 bases between them. The germline CDR1 and CDR2 sequences are DFQATT and SNEGSKA (reference sequence). This CDR3 has 15 residues. CDR3 DNA sequence: TGCAGTGCTATGGATATTGGTGGCGGCACCGGGGAGCTGTTTTTT. It yields the protein CSAMDIGGGTGELFF.

The V gene is TRBV6-1, the J gene TRBJ2-7; D is undetermined. The CDR3 totals 14 residues. Germline V gives CDR1 MNHNS, CDR2 SASEGT. Trimming left V 1 base short and J 9 bases short, with 16 bases between. The CDR3 DNA follows: TGTGCCAGCAGTGAAGACATGGTTACCACGGCGCAGTACTTC. Translating gives CASSEDMVTTAQYF.

In this sample, this clonotype turned up a few times. The chain couples TRBV11-1 to TRBJ1-1, with TRBD1 identical over 10 bases. The trim removed 7 bases at V and 5 bases at J, leaving 10 bases unmatched. The CDR3 is made up of 15 amino acids. Looked up from germline, CDR1 is SGHAT and CDR2 is FQDESV (reference sequence). Here the CDR3 reads CASTPRQGAETEAFF. CDR3 nucleotides: TGTGCCAGCACCCCAAGACAGGGGGCGGAAACTGAAGCTTTCTTT.

In the case of this clonotype: A much larger clone is a single base away; this may be a read error. The chain links TRBV30 to TRBJ2-2; D perhaps matches TRBD1 (6 bases). Looked up from germline, CDR1 is GTSNPN and CDR2 is SVGIG (reference sequence). This CDR3 is built from 14 residues. The CDR3 reads CAWSVDRNTGKLFF. DNA of the CDR3: TGTGCCTGGAGTGTAGACAGGAACACCGGGAAGCTGTTTTTT.

By share, this clonotype ranks as medium-sized. The rearrangement uses TRBV4-1 and TRBJ2-7; TRBD2 aligns across 11 bases. The germline V gene has CDR1 MGHRA and CDR2 YSYEKL. The CDR3 runs to 15 residues. J lost 4 bases, V lost 2 bases, and 4 bases had no gene match. The CDR3 sequence: CASSQTSGRQYEQYF. Written as DNA, the CDR3 is TGCGCCAGCAGCCAAACTAGCGGGAGACAATACGAGCAGTACTTC.

In its sample, this clonotype was seen a few times. The rearrangement joins TRBV13 to TRBJ2-5; D tentatively fits TRBD1 or TRBD2 (5 bases each). The CDR3 has 15 residues. With 5 bases removed from V and 2 bases from J, the gap between germline ends came to 15 bases. The germline CDR1 and CDR2 sequences are PRHDT and FYEKMQ (reference sequence). CDR3 region: CASSNRPGPQETQYF. CDR3 nucleotide sequence: TGTGCCAGCAGCAATAGACCGGGGCCACAAGAGACCCAGTACTTC.

Remarks on this clonotype: At one of its ends the junction is not consistent with the germline gene, which may arise from a read error. This CDR3 reads CANSDSRQVWYEQYF. The CDR3 DNA sequence: TGTGCCAACAGTGACTCTCGACAGGTTTGGTACGAGCAGTATTTC. The chain recombines TRBV6-1 with TRBJ2-7; TRBD1 might be the D (6 bases). The germline CDR1 and CDR2 sequences are MNHNS and SASEGT. This CDR3 comprises 15 residues.

The sample holds a few counts of this clonotype. A much larger clone lies one base from this, so it may be a read error. The genes are TRBV30 and TRBJ2-3, with D hard to call. There are 13 residues in the CDR3. Germline lookup yields CDR1 GTSNPN and CDR2 SVGIG (reference sequence). The CDR3 DNA is TGTGCCCGGAGTGGGGTCTCGAGGGATACGCAGTATTTT. Translation: CARSGVSRDTQYF.

Remarks on this clonotype: One base away lies a much larger clone, so this may be a sequencing read error. The chain combines TRBV28 with TRBJ1-1, with D maybe TRBD1 (5 bases). V dropped 6 bases and J dropped 6 bases, with 17 bases sitting between them. The germline CDR1 and CDR2 sequences are MDHEN and SYDVKM. This CDR3 contains 14 residues. CDR3 DNA: TGTGCCAGCAGCAACGCCCAGGGAAGGGCTGAAGCTTTCTTT. This codes for CASSNAQGRAEAFF.

The V gene is TRBV4-1, the J gene TRBJ1-4; maybe TRBD1 (5 bases). From germline, CDR1 is MGHRA and CDR2 YSYEKL. CDR3 size: 16 residues. Deletions cut 0 bases from V and 8 bases from J, with 16 bases between. CDR3 coding DNA: TGCGCCAGCAGCCAAGATCAGGTGGGGCGAACAGAAAAACTGTTTTTT. Its translation: CASSQDQVGRTEKLFF.

This clonotype was counted at least ten times. The chain combines TRBV10-3 with TRBJ2-7; D might be TRBD1 (6 bases). The V end lost 10 bases, the J end lost 2 bases, and 21 bases lay between the germline ends. This CDR3 comprises 15 residues. Germline V CDR1 and CDR2: ENHRY, SYGVKD. The CDR3 sequence: CAKTGQSCYTYEQYF. As DNA, the CDR3 is TGTGCCAAGACCGGACAGTCCTGCTACACCTACGAGCAGTACTTC.

This clonotype was detected many times. This chain links TRBV12-3 or TRBV12-4 with TRBJ1-5, with 11 bases lining up with TRBD1. There are 15 residues in the CDR3. Losses at the gene ends were 6 bases for V and 5 bases for J; bases not matched to a gene: 6. The CDR3 DNA reads as TGTGCCAGCAGCACAGGGACAGGGGGTTATCAGCCCCAGCATTTT. It yields the protein CASSTGTGGYQPQHF.

Turning to this clonotype: Germline is not matched at one junction end, which may reflect a read error. The chain couples TRBV7-9 to TRBJ2-2; possibly TRBD1 or TRBD2 for D (5 bases each). Germline CDR1 is SEHNR and CDR2 is FQNEAQ (reference sequence). This CDR3 has 16 amino acids. The CDR3, as DNA: TGCGTCAGCAGCTTAGGAGGAGCTCAGGACACCGGGGAGCTCTTTTTT. This sequence encodes CVSSLGGAQDTGELFF.

This clonotype was seen a single time. At one of its ends the junction is not consistent with the germline gene, which may arise from a read error. The J gene is TRBJ2-3, the V gene TRBV29-1; D is ambiguous. From germline, CDR1 is SQVTM and CDR2 ANQGSEA. The CDR3 contains 14 residues. This chain's CDR3 is CGVAGTAPADTQYF. CDR3 nucleotides: TGCGGCGTGGCCGGAACAGCCCCCGCAGATACGCAGTATTTT.

Details on this clonotype: This may arise from a read error, as a much more abundant clone is one base away. The chain combines TRBV12-3 or TRBV12-4 with TRBJ1-4; the D gene is possibly TRBD1 (5 bases). There are 15 residues in the CDR3. Between the trimmed V and J ends, which lost 5 bases and 7 bases, there was a span of 17 bases. The CDR3 sequence: CASSREDGGSEKLFF. The CDR3 nucleotides read TGTGCCAGCAGTAGAGAGGACGGGGGGTCTGAAAAACTGTTTTTT.

The chain couples TRBV18 to TRBJ2-1, with 8 bases matching TRBD1. The junction had 6 bases not matched to a gene; V was cut back by 2 bases and J by 6 bases. The CDR3 is 15 amino acids. The germline V gene encodes CDR1 KGHSH and CDR2 LQKENI. CDR3 DNA: TGTGCCAGCTCACCAGCCAGGGGGCCAGGCAATGAGCAGTTCTTC. Translation: CASSPARGPGNEQFF.

This chain connects TRBV5-4 to TRBJ2-2; 7 positions match TRBD1. V shed 7 bases, J shed 7 bases, and the junction held 16 bases outside the gene matches. Germline CDR1 is SGHNT and CDR2 is YYREEE (reference sequence). This CDR3 region has 16 residues. The DNA for the CDR3 is TGTGCCAGCGGCCCGGGTTTGGACAGGTTAAGCGGGGAGCTGTTTTTT. Translating it yields CASGPGLDRLSGELFF.

Worth noting for this clonotype: A read error is possible here, since a much larger clone lies one base away. The chain joins TRBV12-3 or TRBV12-4 to TRBJ1-5; D gene ambiguous. The CDR3 consists of 15 residues. The CDR3 bases are TGTGCCAGCAGTCCAACAGAGGCCGGCAATCAGCCCCAGCTTTTT. Its protein product is CASSPTEAGNQPQLF.

Regarding this clonotype: At one end the junction does not follow the germline gene, possibly because of a read error. The chain combines TRBV11-2 with TRBJ2-5; 12 bases match TRBD1. Germline V gene lookup returns CDR1 SGHAT and CDR2 FQNNGV. This CDR3 is 15 amino acids long. The CDR3, as DNA: TGTGTCAGCAGCTCGACAGGGACAGGGGGCGAGACCCGGTACTTC. It codes for CVSSSTGTGGETRYF. The full variable domain, completed using reference TRBV11-2 and TRBJ2-5, is EAGVAQSPRYKIIEKRQSVAFWCNPISGHATLYWYQQILGQGPKLLIQFQNNGVVDDSQLPKDRFSAERLKGVDSTLKIQPAKLEDSAVYLCVSSSTGTGGETRYFGPGTRLLVL.